A selection of T cell receptor beta chains follows, all from one sample in a study of blood T cell repertoires in COVID-19. Sequenced by immunoSEQ multiplex PCR; TCRdb stores in-frame clones only, minus some. The data contain more than 150,000 clones, less than 90% of them seen just once; the ten biggest clones take up roughly 7%. The sequenced sample was PBMCs or T cells enriched from blood (not recorded which). The receptors shown here come from a woman aged 50 to 60 who had recovered from COVID-19. The CDR3 runs from the conserved cysteine through the conserved F or W. The order of the fields is J gene, D gene, V gene, clone size, CDR3 DNA, CDR3 protein. A D gene is named only where the DNA matches it firmly. Clone size is given for some rows only: seen once, a few or many times, or a class if the clone is expanded.

>TRBJ1-1|NA|TRBV7-3|NA
TGTGCCAGCAGCACCACGGTAAACACTGAAGCTTTCTTT
CASSTTVNTEAFF
>TRBJ1-1|NA|TRBV7-9|NA
TGTGCCAGCAGCTCAACCATCCCGGGAGAAGCTTTCTTT
CASSSTIPGEAFF
>TRBJ1-4|TRBD1|TRBV11-2|once
TGTGCCAGCAGCTTAGGGGACAGAAGAAATGAAAAACTGTTTTTT
CASSLGDRRNEKLFF
>TRBJ1-1|TRBD1|TRBV11-2|NA
TGTGCCAGCAGCTTAATGACAGGGACCAACACTGAAGCTTTCTTT
CASSLMTGTNTEAFF
>TRBJ2-1|NA|TRBV11-2|NA
TGTGCCAGCAGCTTAGGCGGAACGACGACCTACAATGAGCAGTTCTTC
CASSLGGTTTYNEQFF
>TRBJ2-3|TRBD2|TRBV6-5|NA
TGTGCCAGCATGGCGGGAGGGCCCCAAGATACGCAGTATTTT
CASMAGGPQDTQYF
>TRBJ2-2|NA|TRBV7-9|NA
TGTGCCAGCAGCGGGTCCGGGTTCGCCGGCGGGGAGCTGTTTTTT
CASSGSGFAGGELFF
>TRBJ2-1|NA|TRBV3-1/TRBV3-2|NA
TGTGCCAGCAGCCAAGGTCGTGTCAATGAGCAGTTCTTC
CASSQGRVNEQFF
>TRBJ2-1|NA|TRBV7-3|NA
TGTGCCAGCAGCCACGGACTGGTGGCCTACAATGAGCAGTTCTTC
CASSHGLVAYNEQFF
>TRBJ2-1|TRBD2|TRBV11-2|NA
TGTGCCAGCAGCTCGGGTCTGGGTAGCGGGAGAGTTAAAGAGCAGTTCTTC
CASSSGLGSGRVKEQFF
>TRBJ2-2|TRBD2|TRBV5-1|NA
TGCGCCAGCAGCTTAACCTCAATAGCGGGAGGGAACACCGGGGAGCTGTTTTTT
CASSLTSIAGGNTGELFF
>TRBJ2-3|TRBD1|TRBV27|NA
TGTGCCAGCAGTACAGGGGCAGATACGCAGTATTTT
CASSTGADTQYF
>TRBJ2-7|TRBD2|TRBV2|NA
TGTGCCAGCAGTGAATTGCCTAGCGGGATCTACGAGCAGTACTTC
CASSELPSGIYEQYF
>TRBJ1-2|NA|TRBV28|NA
TGTGCCAGCAGTTTGGCCCCCCCGACAGCCTCCTATGGCTACACCTTC
CASSLAPPTASYGYTF
>TRBJ2-3|TRBD2|TRBV12-5|NA
TGTGCTAGTGGTTTGGCCACTAGCGGGAGCACAGATACGCAGTATTTT
CASGLATSGSTDTQYF
>TRBJ2-7|TRBD2|TRBV19|NA
TGTGCCAGTAGTAAGACTAGCGGGAGACGGGTAAACAACGAGCAGTACTTC
CASSKTSGRRVNNEQYF
>TRBJ2-7|NA|TRBV19|NA
TGTGCCAGTAGTAGGAATGGCAGGGTGTACGAGCAGTACTTC
CASSRNGRVYEQYF
>TRBJ1-3|TRBD1|TRBV5-4|NA
TGTGCCAGCAGCTGGGGGACAGGAGAAAACACCATATATTTT
CASSWGTGENTIYF
>TRBJ1-3|NA|TRBV28|once
TGTGCCAGCAGTCCCTCTGGGGGCGGTGGAAACACCATATATTTT
CASSPSGGGGNTIYF
>TRBJ1-4|TRBD1|TRBV10-3|NA
TGTGCCATCAGCGCTAGGGGGCCGGCTAATGAAAAACTGTTTTTT
CAISARGPANEKLFF
>TRBJ1-1|NA|TRBV7-9|NA
TGTGCCAGCAGCTTATCGGGGGGCCGCATGGGAGGCACTGAAGCTTTCTTT
CASSLSGGRMGGTEAFF
>TRBJ2-2|TRBD1|TRBV20-1|NA
TGCAGTGCTAGTGGCCGGACAGGGGTGCCCGGGGAGCTGTTTTTT
CSASGRTGVPGELFF
>TRBJ2-1|NA|TRBV5-1|few
TGCGCCAGCAGCTTGGCCTCCGGGAGCGGGGAGCAGTTCTTC
CASSLASGSGEQFF
>TRBJ2-3|TRBD2|TRBV5-8|NA
TGTGCCAGCAGCTTGGTTGCGGGGGGAAATACGCAGTATTTT
CASSLVAGGNTQYF
>TRBJ2-3|TRBD2|TRBV30|NA
TGTGCCTGGAGCCCAGGCTCAGCGGGGCCAGATACGCAGTATTTT
CAWSPGSAGPDTQYF
>TRBJ2-7|TRBD1|TRBV11-3|NA
TGTGCCAGCAGCCACGAGGGGGCGGCCACCTACGAGCAGTACTTC
CASSHEGAATYEQYF
>TRBJ2-7|TRBD2|TRBV11-2|few
TGTGCCAGCAGCGGATTAGCGGGAGGGCCTTACGAGCAGTACTTC
CASSGLAGGPYEQYF
>TRBJ2-5|TRBD2|TRBV4-1|NA
TGCGCCAGCAGCCAAGCTAGCGGAAGCCAAGAGACCCAGTACTTC
CASSQASGSQETQYF
>TRBJ2-1|TRBD2|TRBV6-1|NA
TGTGCCAGCAGTGAAGCAGGACTAGAGGGGTTCTTC
CASSEAGLEGFF
>TRBJ1-2|NA|TRBV4-1|NA
TGCGCCAGCAGCCAAGAGACACCCGGAAGGGGCGGCTACACCTTC
CASSQETPGRGGYTF
>TRBJ2-1|NA|TRBV19|NA
TGTGCCAGTAGTCTCCCGGAGAGGCGGTATGAGCAGTTCTTC
CASSLPERRYEQFF
>TRBJ1-2|TRBD1|TRBV3-1/TRBV3-2|NA
TGTGCCAGCAGCCAAGCGGGGACAGGGGATGATTTCACCTTC
CASSQAGTGDDFTF
>TRBJ2-7|NA|TRBV2|few
TGTGCCAGCAGTGAAGGACCGAGAGGTATCTACGAGCAGTACTTC
CASSEGPRGIYEQYF
>TRBJ2-1|TRBD2|TRBV7-2|NA
TGTGCCAGCAGCTTAGCCCAGGTGACTAGCGGGAGAACCGTCTACAATGAGCAGTTCTTC
CASSLAQVTSGRTVYNEQFF
>TRBJ1-1|NA|TRBV7-9|few
TGTGCCAGCAGCCCGAAAGTAGGGCGGGGGCAGATAAACACTGAAGCTTTCTTT
CASSPKVGRGQINTEAFF
>TRBJ2-1|TRBD2|TRBV4-2|NA
TGTGCCAGCAGCCAAGACGTGCTAGCGGGAGGACTATACAATGAGCAGTTCTTC
CASSQDVLAGGLYNEQFF
>TRBJ1-2|TRBD1|TRBV15|NA
TGTGCCACCAGCAGAGCCCCGGGACAGGGGGGTTCTGACTATGGCTACACCTTC
CATSRAPGQGGSDYGYTF
>TRBJ1-2|NA|TRBV6-5|NA
TGTGCCAGCAGTTACCGGGTAGCTAACTATGGCTACACCTTC
CASSYRVANYGYTF
>TRBJ2-1|TRBD2|TRBV3-1/TRBV3-2|NA
TGTGCCAGCAGCCAAGGTGGAGGGCTAGCGGGAGGCAATGAGCAGTTCTTC
CASSQGGGLAGGNEQFF
>TRBJ2-1|TRBD2|TRBV7-9|NA
TGTGCCAGCAGCTACAGACTAGCGGGAGAAGTAGATGAGCAGTTCTTC
CASSYRLAGEVDEQFF
>TRBJ2-2|NA|TRBV6-5|NA
TGTGCCAGCAGTTACAGCAGGGATACCGGGGAGCTGTTTTTT
CASSYSRDTGELFF
>TRBJ1-2|NA|TRBV7-9|few
TGTGCCAGCAGCTCAGTCAGTTATGGCTACACCTTC
CASSSVSYGYTF
>TRBJ1-4|TRBD1|TRBV5-1|NA
TGCGCCAGCAGCGTGGGACAGGGCCGCGAAAAACTGTTTTTT
CASSVGQGREKLFF